Below are 18 T cell receptor beta chains sequenced from a single sample in a study of cytomegalovirus exposure and HLA in healthy donors. Primers for the PCR totalled 60 Vbeta and 13 Jbeta. The protocol was immunoSEQ multiplex PCR, while the TCRdb copy is restricted to in-frame clones and leaves out a portion. Found here are about 170,000 clones, about 81% of them singletons; the top ten hold over 1.2%. The sequencing input was PBMCs. These receptors were obtained from a girl between 5 and 17 years old in good health and CMV-seropositive.

This chain joins TRBV5-6 and TRBJ2-5, with a tentative D call TRBD2 (6 bases). The CDR3 sequence is 16 residues long. CDR1 is SGHDT and CDR2 is YYEEEE in the germline V gene. Trimming removed 7 bases from V and 3 bases from J, with 22 bases in between. The CDR3 coding sequence is TGTGCCAGCGGCGTGGTCGGGAGAGAGGGGAAAGAGACCCAGTACTTC. Translated: CASGVVGREGKETQYF.

This clone was observed a few times. This chain joins TRBV5-1 and TRBJ2-7, with 10 bases identical to TRBD1. Trimming removed 4 bases from V and 3 bases from J; junction bases left unmatched: 4. This CDR3 is 14 amino acids long. The V gene's germline CDR1 is SGHRS and CDR2 YFSETQ. CDR3 in DNA: TGCGCCAGCAGCAGGACAGGGGGAAGCTACGAGCAGTACTTC. Its protein product is CASSRTGGSYEQYF.

The chain carries TRBV30 and TRBJ1-1; TRBD1 aligns across 8 bases. The CDR3 has 13 amino acids. CDR1 and CDR2 from the germline V gene are GTSNPN and SVGIG (reference sequence). The J segment lost 5 bases and the V segment lost 2 bases, leaving 4 bases of the junction unmatched. CDR3 nucleotide sequence: TGTGCCTGGAGTTTTACAGGGGGAACTGAAGCTTTCTTT. It is translated as CAWSFTGGTEAFF.

This clone appeared once. The V gene is TRBV28, the J gene TRBJ1-1, with TRBD1 matching over 7 bases. Per germline, CDR1 MDHEN and CDR2 SYDVKM. There are 17 residues in the CDR3. Trimming took 7 bases from V and 3 from J; bases not matched to a gene: 17. CDR3 DNA sequence: TGTGCCAGCACCCTAGGGGGCCCTTTCTCCCCCGACACTGAAGCTTTCTTT. It codes for CASTLGGPFSPDTEAFF.

The chain carries TRBV27 and TRBJ2-7; the D gene is possibly TRBD1 (5 bases). CDR3 length: 14 amino acids. In germline, CDR1 is MNHEY, CDR2 SMNVEV (reference sequence). V gave up 2 bases and J gave up 3 bases, with 11 bases separating them. The CDR3 region has the DNA TGTGCCAGCAGTTTAGCCATTGACAGCTACGAGCAGTACTTC. This translates into CASSLAIDSYEQYF.

This chain uses TRBV2 with TRBJ2-1; D remains unclear. Germline CDR1 reads SNHLY; CDR2 reads FYNNEI. Between the trimmed V and J ends, which lost 3 bases and 0 bases, there was a span of 9 bases. CDR3 size: 15 residues. The CDR3 spells CASSELGNSYNEQFF. The CDR3 DNA follows: TGTGCCAGCAGTGAGCTAGGAAACTCCTACAATGAGCAGTTCTTC.

J is TRBJ1-4 and V is TRBV5-1; 7 positions match TRBD1. CDR1 is SGHRS and CDR2 is YFSETQ in the germline V gene. V gave up 3 bases and J gave up 0 bases; unmatched junction bases: 2. The CDR3 runs 15 residues. In DNA form, the CDR3 reads TGCGCCAGCAGCTGGCAGGGGGCAACTAATGAAAAACTGTTTTTT. Protein: CASSWQGATNEKLFF.

This clone was counted once. The V gene is TRBV5-1, the J gene TRBJ1-5; D is undetermined. V lost 2 bases and J lost 5, with 11 bases in between. This CDR3 spans 14 amino acids. Germline V gives CDR1 SGHRS, CDR2 YFSETQ. The CDR3, as DNA: TGCGCCAGCAGCTTAGGAGGGTTGGATCAGCCCCAGCATTTT. Translation gives CASSLGGLDQPQHF.

The V gene is TRBV28, the J gene TRBJ2-1, with 8 nucleotides matching TRBD1. CDR1 and CDR2 (germline): MDHEN, SYDVKM. Trimming cost V 6 bases and J 3 bases; bases outside gene matches: 7. The CDR3 covers 15 residues. This CDR3 is CASRTPGTGYNEQFF. For the CDR3, the DNA is TGTGCCAGCAGAACCCCCGGGACAGGCTACAATGAGCAGTTCTTC.

DNA for the CDR3: TGTGCCGGCCAGTGGACAGCTAGCTCCTACGAGCAGTACTTC. This sequence encodes CAGQWTASSYEQYF. The chain has TRBV27 and TRBJ2-7; TRBD1 is a possible D gene (6 bases). V was pared by 11 bases and J by 0 bases, with 17 bases between. The CDR3 spans 14 residues. In germline, CDR1 is MNHEY, CDR2 SMNVEV (reference sequence).

The J gene is TRBJ1-1, the V gene TRBV14, with 7 bases identical to TRBD1. V shed 5 bases and J 4 bases; nucleotides not matched to a gene: 13. The V gene's germline CDR1 is SGHDN and CDR2 FVKESK. The CDR3 runs 16 residues. The CDR3, as DNA: TGTGCCAGCAGCTTCGCCTCCCCAGGGGGTCTCACTGAAGCTTTCTTT. This translates into CASSFASPGGLTEAFF.

V usage is TRBV29-1 and J usage is TRBJ2-2; TRBD2 agrees at 7 bases. V lost 7 bases to trimming and J lost 5 bases; unmatched junction nucleotides: 7. This CDR3 spans 13 amino acids. Germline CDR1 and CDR2: SQVTM and ANQGSEA. The CDR3 sequence is CSGLRGGTGELFF. The CDR3 nucleotides are TGCAGCGGCTTGCGGGGAGGGACCGGGGAGCTGTTTTTT.

J is TRBJ1-5 and V is TRBV7-2; tentative D call: TRBD1 (6 bases). The ends were cut back, 3 bases at V and 4 bases at J, with 13 bases in the middle. This CDR3 has 15 residues. Germline assignment: CDR1 SGHTA and CDR2 FQGNSA. CDR3 coding DNA: TGTGCCAGCAGCTTCACAGGGAACGCTAATCAGCCCCAGCATTTT. This translates into CASSFTGNANQPQHF.

The J gene is TRBJ2-2, the V gene TRBV6-1; tentative D call: TRBD2 (7 bases). The CDR3 sequence is 19 residues long. Trimming stripped 1 base from V and 1 base from J, with 19 bases between. Germline CDR1 MNHNS, CDR2 SASEGT. The CDR3 bases are TGTGCCAGCAGTGAAGTGAGGTACAGGGAGGGGCGGAACACCGGGGAGCTGTTTTTT. Translated: CASSEVRYREGRNTGELFF.

The chain links TRBV19 to TRBJ1-5; the D is unclear. This CDR3 is built from 16 residues. Germline CDR1 is LNHDA and CDR2 is SQIVND (reference sequence). The DNA of the CDR3 is TGTGCTACGATTCTGGCTGGTGGGCTTGGCAATCAGCCCCAGCATTTT. Protein sequence: CATILAGGLGNQPQHF.

V gene TRBV5-1 combines with J gene TRBJ2-7, with TRBD1 matching over 9 bases. The CDR3 consists of 14 residues. Per germline, CDR1 SGHRS and CDR2 YFSETQ. With 4 bases clipped from V and 6 bases from J, the junction kept 8 bases outside the gene matches. CDR3 residues: CASSPGTGRIEQYF. The CDR3 nucleotides read TGCGCCAGCAGCCCCGGGACAGGGCGAATCGAGCAGTACTTC.

The chain carries TRBV6-4 and TRBJ2-1, with TRBD1 identical over 8 bases. Trimming cost V 6 bases and J 0 bases; bases outside gene matches: 4. CDR1 MRHNA and CDR2 SNTAGT come from the germline V gene. There are 15 residues in the CDR3. CDR3 loop: CASRRTGSSYNEQFF. The CDR3 DNA follows: TGTGCCAGCAGACGGACAGGGAGCTCCTACAATGAGCAGTTCTTC.

This sequence joins TRBV2 and TRBJ2-3, with 7 nucleotides matching TRBD1. Unmatched junction bases numbered 4, after V lost 5 bases and J lost 2 bases. CDR1 and CDR2 (germline): SNHLY, FYNNEI. The CDR3 sequence is 14 residues long. In DNA form, the CDR3 reads TGTGCCAGCAGTTTAGACAGGGCCACAGATACGCAGTATTTT. Translated, it gives CASSLDRATDTQYF.